A single sample gave rise to the 2 T cell receptor beta chains below, sequenced in a study of blood T cell repertoires in COVID-19. Repertoires were generated with immunoSEQ multiplex PCR, while TCRdb's copy carries only in-frame clones and drops some. The sample shows 300,000 to 400,000 clones, 80% to 90% of them seen only once. The source material was peripheral blood. All receptors derive from a man in his fifties or sixties with active or convalescent COVID-19.

The V and J genes are TRBV28 and TRBJ1-4; 7 nucleotides match TRBD1. This CDR3 contains 14 residues. After removal of 5 bases from V and 6 bases from J, the junction contained 6 bases not matched to a gene. The germline V gene has CDR1 MDHEN and CDR2 SYDVKM. CDR3 protein: CASSLDRDYEKLFF. The CDR3 nucleotides read TGTGCCAGCAGTCTCGACAGGGATTATGAAAAACTGTTTTTT.

The chain employs TRBV30 and TRBJ2-1; 8 bases agree with TRBD1. The CDR3 extends over 13 amino acids. The V gene's germline CDR1 is GTSNPN and CDR2 SVGIG (reference sequence). Trimming took 1 base from V and 9 from J; bases not matched to a gene: 5. The CDR3 here is CAWSAGQGFEQFF. The CDR3 DNA reads as TGTGCCTGGAGTGCCGGACAGGGTTTTGAGCAGTTCTTC.